This is a list of T cell receptor beta chains from one sample in a study of blood T cell repertoires in COVID-19. Assay: immunoSEQ multiplex PCR; the TCRdb copy retains only in-frame clones and omits some. The table includes a few hundred thousand clones, roughly 84% detected once. The source material was PBMCs or T cells enriched from blood (not recorded which). All receptors come from a woman between 40 and 50 years old who had recovered from COVID-19. Both conserved end residues are part of each CDR3. A D gene is named only where the DNA matches it firmly. Clone sizes are given selectively: once, few, many, or a class where the clone is expanded.

TGTGCCAGCAGCCGCGATAAGCGTACTACCACAGATACGCAGTATTTT CASSRDKRTTTDTQYF . TRBJ2-3 TRBV3-1/TRBV3-2 .
TGTGCCAGCAGCCGCCGGACTAGCGGGATGGGGGTCAACAATGAGCAGTTCTTC CASSRRTSGMGVNNEQFF TRBD2 TRBJ2-1 TRBV11-2 .
TGTGCCATCAGTGGGGGGGCTAGCGGGAGCCAAGAGACCCAGTACTTC CAISGGASGSQETQYF TRBD2 TRBJ2-5 TRBV10-3 .
TGCAGCGCCCGGACAGCGAACACTGAAGCTTTCTTT CSARTANTEAFF . TRBJ1-1 TRBV29-1 .
TGTGCCAGCAGTGTGGAGAGACAGGGTTCCTACAATGAGCAGTTCTTC CASSVERQGSYNEQFF TRBD1 TRBJ2-1 TRBV6-1 once
TGTGCCAGTAGTACGGGACTAGCGGGGAACACAGATACGCAGTATTTT CASSTGLAGNTDTQYF TRBD2 TRBJ2-3 TRBV19 .
TGTGCCAGCAGTTACTCGAGCAGGGGGGACTATGGCTACACCTTC CASSYSSRGDYGYTF TRBD1 TRBJ1-2 TRBV6-5 few
TGTGCCAGCAGCTTACGAAGCGGGGGCTCCTACGAGCAGTACTTC CASSLRSGGSYEQYF TRBD2 TRBJ2-7 TRBV7-9 .
TGTGCCAGTAGTACCGACAGGATCGTGGGTGGCTACACCTTC CASSTDRIVGGYTF . TRBJ1-2 TRBV19 few
TGTGCCACCAGTGACCAGACTAGCGGGAGAGGGGACGCAGATACGCAGTATTTT CATSDQTSGRGDADTQYF TRBD2 TRBJ2-3 TRBV24-1 .
TGTGCCAGCAGTTTTCAGGGGCACGGCTACACCTTC CASSFQGHGYTF . TRBJ1-2 TRBV12-3/TRBV12-4 few
TGTGCCAGCAGCTTTGGACGGGATAAGTGGGACACAGATACGCAGTATTTT CASSFGRDKWDTDTQYF . TRBJ2-3 TRBV7-8 few
TGTGCCAGCAGCTTAGGAGGCCCCGGGGAGCTGTTTTTT CASSLGGPGELFF . TRBJ2-2 TRBV5-4 once
TGTGCCAGCAGACCTGCACCGGGACTAGCGGGAGGGCCCACCTACAATGAGCAGTTCTTC CASRPAPGLAGGPTYNEQFF TRBD2 TRBJ2-1 TRBV28 .
TGTGCCAGTATCTCGACAGAGGACTATGGCTACACCTTC CASISTEDYGYTF . TRBJ1-2 TRBV19 .
TGTGCCAGCAGCTCTTGGGAGGGAGGTTCCTACAATGAGCAGTTCTTC CASSSWEGGSYNEQFF TRBD2 TRBJ2-1 TRBV7-9 .
TGTGCCAGCAGTGAAGCGGGGGCCTCTGGAAACACCATATATTTT CASSEAGASGNTIYF . TRBJ1-3 TRBV2 .
TGTGCCAGCAGCTTAGGACCGATACAGGGGGCGTCTCTGTCACCCCTCCACTTT CASSLGPIQGASLSPLHF TRBD1 TRBJ1-6 TRBV7-9 .
TGTGCCAGCAGCGGCACTAGCGGCCCATACAATGAGCAGTTCTTC CASSGTSGPYNEQFF TRBD2 TRBJ2-1 TRBV11-3 .
TGTGCCAGTAGCCCGGACAGTTCCTTACACCACTATGGCTACACCTTC CASSPDSSLHHYGYTF . TRBJ1-2 TRBV19 .
TGTGCCAGCAGCTTTTCAGGCCCAGATACGCAGTATTTT CASSFSGPDTQYF . TRBJ2-3 TRBV5-4 .
TGTGCCAGCTCCCAAGGGGTGGACACTGAAGCTTTCTTT CASSQGVDTEAFF . TRBJ1-1 TRBV5-4 .
TGTGCCAGCAGTTACTCGAACAGCCAAGAGACCCAGTACTTC CASSYSNSQETQYF . TRBJ2-5 TRBV6-5 .
TGCGCCAGCGGACGGACGGAGGGTGAAAACACCATATATTTT CASGRTEGENTIYF . TRBJ1-3 TRBV5-1 .
TGTGCCAGCTGGGAGGACAGGGTTGCAGATACGCAGTATTTT CASWEDRVADTQYF TRBD1 TRBJ2-3 TRBV27 few
TGTGCCAGCAGCTTAGAAGGGGACTCCACAGATACGCAGTATTTT CASSLEGDSTDTQYF . TRBJ2-3 TRBV7-9 .
TGCAGCGTGGGAACCGGGACAGGGGTACGCTATGGCTACACCTTC CSVGTGTGVRYGYTF TRBD1 TRBJ1-2 TRBV29-1 .
TGTGCCAGCAGTCTACAGGGGGCAGATCAGCCCCAGCATTTT CASSLQGADQPQHF TRBD1 TRBJ1-5 TRBV6-5 .
TGTGCCATCAGTGAGTCTAGGGGCGCGGGGGCCAACGTCCTGACTTTC CAISESRGAGANVLTF . TRBJ2-6 TRBV10-3 .
TGTGCCAGCACCGAGGGGGTTAGCAATCAGCCCCAGCATTTT CASTEGVSNQPQHF . TRBJ1-5 TRBV9 .
TGTGCCAGCGGCAAGCAGGGGGGCTATGGCTACACCTTC CASGKQGGYGYTF TRBD1 TRBJ1-2 TRBV6-5 .
TGTGCCAGCAGCTTACGGCCAGGGGGCCTTGGGGAGACCCAGTACTTC CASSLRPGGLGETQYF TRBD1 TRBJ2-5 TRBV7-3 .
TGTGCCAGCAGCTCACGACAGGGGGAAAAGACCCAGTACTTC CASSSRQGEKTQYF TRBD1 TRBJ2-5 TRBV7-2 .
TGTGCCACCGCGACTAGCGCGCAGCCAAACACCGGGGAGCTGTTTTTT CATATSAQPNTGELFF TRBD2 TRBJ2-2 TRBV24-1 .